The sequence of this T cell receptor (beta chain) was determined in a study of identical twins. MiXCR, run by TCRdb on the 5' RACE reads, gives a single entry per CDR3 protein. This repertoire shows 350,000 to 600,000 distinct CDR3 sequences, 14% found once; its top ten account for approximately 0.52%. CDR1 SGHDT and CDR2 YYEEEE come from the germline V gene. J was trimmed by 0 bases and V by 4 bases; bases with no gene match: 4. The CDR3 spans 15 residues. This sample was also put to use in a study of yellow fever vaccine responses in identical twins.

This clonotype was sampled from a woman aged 18-29 years in good health. The chain recombines TRBV5-6 with TRBJ2-7; 10 bases are shared with TRBD1. Sequenced sample: CD4+ T cells sorted from blood. CDR3 region: CASSLTGGASYEQYF. The CDR3 DNA reads TGTGCCAGCAGCCTGACAGGGGGCGCCTCCTACGAGCAGTACTTC.